Listed here is a single T cell receptor (delta chain). The germline CDR1 and CDR2 sequences are GEAIGNYY and EKD. The CDR3 contains 20 residues. J was trimmed by 0 bases and V by 0 bases; bases with no gene match: 13. The data are from a study of gamma-delta T cells after stem cell transplantation. TCRdb re-called the RT-PCR reads through CATT. The profile shows over 9,000 delta-chain clones, about 1.2% of them singletons. The sequenced material came from gamma-delta T cells. The chain combines TRDV2 with TRDJ1; TRDD3 matches at 12 bases. The TCR originated in a human donor. It is not recorded whose cells these are; they may come from a transplant donor. As DNA, the CDR3 is TGTGCCTGTGACACCGCGGGGATACTGGGGGATACCCCGTACACCGATAAACTCATCTTT. This sequence encodes CACDTAGILGDTPYTDKLIF.